Each of the 17 T cell receptor beta chains below was sequenced from the same sample in a study of T cell responses to AZD1222 COVID-19 vaccine. The assay was immunoSEQ multiplex PCR, and TCRdb's table has in-frame clones only and misses some. The sample shows some 60,000 clones, more than 65% of them seen only once. The material sequenced was peripheral blood, taken on day 0 of AZD1222 vaccination. All receptors derive from an adult in good health.

This clone has a handful of counts. The V gene is TRBV7-8, the J gene TRBJ2-2, with D possibly TRBD1 on 5 matching bases. Germline CDR1 reads SGHVS; CDR2 reads FQNEAQ. V was pared by 4 bases and J by 7 bases, with 10 bases between. There are 13 residues in the CDR3. The CDR3 loop reads CASSSQGDGELFF. CDR3 in DNA: TGTGCCAGCAGCTCCCAGGGCGACGGGGAGCTGTTTTTT. The variable domain in full, with the rest retrieved from reference TRBV7-8 and TRBJ2-2, is GAGVSQSPRYKVAKRGQDVALRCDPISGHVSLFWYQQALGQGPEFLTYFQNEAQLDKSGLPSDRFFAERPEGSVSTLKIQRTQQEDSAVYLCASSSQGDGELFFGEGSRLTVL.

This sequence joins TRBV10-3 and TRBJ1-1; no reliable D call. The length of the CDR3 is 12 residues. Germline-derived CDR1 and CDR2 are ENHRY and SYGVKD. Trimming took 7 bases from V and 4 from J, leaving 10 bases between them. CDR3 DNA sequence: TGTGCCATCAAAGAGGCAGGCACTGAAGCTTTCTTT. It encodes CAIKEAGTEAFF.

V usage is TRBV5-1 and J usage is TRBJ2-6; maybe TRBD1 (5 bases). In germline, CDR1 is SGHRS, CDR2 YFSETQ. The CDR3 covers 15 residues. Trimming pared 5 bases from V and 1 base from J, leaving 10 bases between. The CDR3 is CASSQGNSGANVLTF. CDR3 in DNA: TGCGCCAGCAGTCAGGGAAATTCTGGGGCCAACGTCCTGACTTTC. The entire variable domain, with the rest obtained from reference TRBV5-1 and TRBJ2-6, is as follows: KAGVTQTPRYLIKTRGQQVTLSCSPISGHRSVSWYQQTPGQGLQFLFEYFSETQRNKGNFPGRFSGRQFSNSRSEMNVSTLELGDSALYLCASSQGNSGANVLTFGAGSRLTVL.

This chain connects TRBV28 to TRBJ1-4; TRBD1 is a possible D gene (6 bases). V was cut by 4 bases and J by 6 bases, with 12 bases left in between. The germline V gene encodes CDR1 MDHEN and CDR2 SYDVKM. CDR3 length: 14 amino acids. The CDR3, as DNA: TGTGCCAGCAGTTCAGGGGCCGGCGATGAAAAACTGTTTTTT. Translation gives CASSSGAGDEKLFF.

The V and J genes are TRBV18 and TRBJ2-7; no reliable D call. The V gene lost 3 bases and the J gene lost 2 bases, with 8 bases spanning the gap. Looked up from germline, CDR1 is KGHSH and CDR2 is LQKENI. CDR3 length equals 13 residues. The CDR3 is CASSPATAYEQYV. CDR3 sequence (DNA): TGTGCCAGCTCACCGGCTACAGCCTACGAGCAGTACGTC.

The chain recombines TRBV7-6 with TRBJ2-5; 7 bases fit TRBD1. This CDR3 has 18 amino acids. Germline CDR1 is SGHVS and CDR2 is FNYEAQ. V lost 3 bases to trimming and J lost 3 bases; unmatched junction nucleotides: 16. CDR3 region: CASSFYTSPGQPKETQYF. The CDR3 nucleotides read TGTGCCAGCAGCTTCTACACTTCACCGGGACAGCCTAAAGAGACCCAGTACTTC.

This sequence joins TRBV9 and TRBJ1-1; TRBD1 might be the D (5 bases). CDR1 is SGDLS and CDR2 is YYNGEE in the germline V gene. Trimming cost V 4 bases and J 3 bases, with 13 bases left between them. The CDR3 has 14 amino acids. CDR3 protein: CASSPRWGDTEAFF. The CDR3 coding sequence is TGTGCCAGCAGCCCCCGTTGGGGGGACACTGAAGCTTTCTTT. Full variable domain (remainder filled in from reference TRBV9 and TRBJ1-1): DSGVTQTPKHLITATGQRVTLRCSPRSGDLSVYWYQQSLDQGLQFLIQYYNGEERAKGNILERFSAQQFPDLHSELNLSSLELGDSALYFCASSPRWGDTEAFFGQGTRLTVV.

The CDR3 DNA follows: TGTGCCAGCAGCCGGCCACTAGCGAAGAGAGGGAATACGCAGTATTTT. Translation: CASSRPLAKRGNTQYF. The chain combines TRBV5-5 with TRBJ2-3; 7 bases agree with TRBD2. This CDR3 has 16 amino acids. CDR1 is SGHKS and CDR2 is YYEKEE in the germline V gene (reference sequence). The trim removed 4 bases at V and 7 bases at J, leaving 15 bases unmatched. The full variable domain, in which reference TRBV5-5 and TRBJ2-3 provide the parts outside the CDR3, is DAGVTQSPTHLIKTRGQQVTLRCSPISGHKSVSWYQQVLGQGPQFIFQYYEKEERGRGNFPDRFSARQFPNYSSELNVNALLLGDSALYLCASSRPLAKRGNTQYFGPGTRLTVL.

V gene TRBV19 combines with J gene TRBJ1-1; the D is unclear. Trimming shortened V by 9 bases and J by 1 base, and 12 bases separated the two germline ends. The CDR3 contains 13 residues. Germline V gene lookup returns CDR1 LNHDA and CDR2 SQIVND (reference sequence). CDR3 DNA sequence: TGTGCCAGCTCGCAGACGGAGAACACTGAAGCTTTCTTT. The encoded protein is CASSQTENTEAFF.

The chain employs TRBV18 and TRBJ2-2; 7 nucleotides agree with TRBD1. The CDR3 is 15 residues long. The germline CDR1 and CDR2 sequences are KGHSH and LQKENI. The V segment lost 3 bases and the J segment 0 bases; nucleotides outside the gene matches: 1. The CDR3 coding sequence is TGTGCCAGCTCACCCCAGGGGGCGAACACCGGGGAGCTGTTTTTT. Translating gives CASSPQGANTGELFF.

V is TRBV19 and J is TRBJ1-3, with 7 positions matching TRBD1. This CDR3 comprises 17 residues. V lost 7 bases, J lost 4 bases, and 16 bases stayed unmatched. Germline loops: CDR1 LNHDA, CDR2 SQIVND (reference sequence). The CDR3 protein is CASKAAFRRGRGNTIYF. CDR3 DNA sequence: TGTGCCAGTAAGGCCGCCTTCAGGAGGGGGCGAGGAAACACCATATATTTT. Drawing the rest from reference TRBV19 and TRBJ1-3, the complete variable domain is DGGITQSPKYLFRKEGQNVTLSCEQNLNHDAMYWYRQDPGQGLRLIYYSQIVNDFQKGDIAEGYSVSREKKESFPLTVTSAQKNPTAFYLCASKAAFRRGRGNTIYFGEGSWLTVV.

This chain joins TRBV5-4 and TRBJ2-3; 7 bases align to TRBD2. V lost 6 bases to trimming and J lost 0 bases; unmatched junction nucleotides: 7. The CDR3 has 15 residues. Germline loops: CDR1 SGHNT, CDR2 YYREEE (reference sequence). The CDR3: CASKGGSGSTDTQYF. Here the CDR3 DNA reads TGTGCCAGCAAGGGCGGTAGCGGGAGCACAGATACGCAGTATTTT.

This chain links TRBV3-1 (or the pseudogene TRBV3-2) with TRBJ1-4; 9 bases agree with TRBD1. V lost 4 bases and J lost 2; bases outside the gene matches: 8. Looked up from germline, CDR1 is LGHDT and CDR2 is YNNKEL (reference sequence). The CDR3 is 17 amino acids. DNA for the CDR3: TGTGCCAGCAGCCCCGGGACAGGGTGGGTCACTAATGAAAAACTGTTTTTT. Translating gives CASSPGTGWVTNEKLFF.

This clone was seen only once. The chain has TRBV6-6 and TRBJ1-4; D uncertain. Per germline, CDR1 MNHNY and CDR2 SVGAGI (reference sequence). With 7 bases removed from V and 6 bases from J, the gap between germline ends came to 18 bases. The CDR3 is 15 amino acids. The CDR3 DNA reads as TGTGCCAGCACCCACCTGGGCCCGCAGGATGAAAAACTGTTTTTT. Its protein is CASTHLGPQDEKLFF.

A single count supports this clone. The V call is TRBV14, the J call TRBJ1-2; the D is unclear. The CDR3 length is 13 residues. CDR1 and CDR2 (germline): SGHDN, FVKESK. With 0 bases removed from V and 7 bases from J, the gap between germline ends came to 9 bases. The CDR3 DNA reads TGTGCCAGCAGCCAAGATTATTCCATTGGCTACACCTTC. This translates into CASSQDYSIGYTF. The full variable domain, with the rest looked up from reference TRBV14 and TRBJ1-2, is EAGVTQFPSHSVIEKGQTVTLRCDPISGHDNLYWYRRVMGKEIKFLLHFVKESKQDESGMPNNRFLAERTGGTYSTLKVQPAELEDSGVYFCASSQDYSIGYTFGSGTRLTVV.

The chain recombines TRBV2 with TRBJ1-5; 7 nucleotides align to TRBD1. This CDR3 has 13 residues. The germline V gene has CDR1 SNHLY and CDR2 FYNNEI. The trim removed 7 bases at V and 9 bases at J, leaving 9 bases unmatched. Here the CDR3 DNA reads TGTGCCAGCACCCGGGACAGCGTCCTGCCCCAGCATTTT. Translating gives CASTRDSVLPQHF.

The rearrangement uses TRBV3-1 (or the pseudogene TRBV3-2) and TRBJ2-1; D unresolved. The V gene lost 2 bases and the J gene lost 4 bases, with 9 bases spanning the gap. Germline CDR1 is LGHDT and CDR2 is YNNKEL (reference sequence). This CDR3 is built from 14 residues. The CDR3 sequence: CASSQTHPYNEQFF. The CDR3 coding sequence is TGTGCCAGCAGCCAAACGCACCCTTACAATGAGCAGTTCTTC.